The rows below give T cell receptor beta chains drawn from one sample of a study of cytomegalovirus exposure and HLA in healthy donors. Libraries were prepared by immunoSEQ multiplex PCR; TCRdb keeps only in-frame clonotypes and omits some of them. In the table there are fewer than 150,000 clones, about 78% of which are singletons. Specimen: PBMCs. The receptors derive from a woman in her twenties or thirties in good health and CMV-seropositive. CDR3s include the opening cysteine and the closing phenylalanine or tryptophan. The D gene is left open where the match is weak. Where a row states a size, it is once, few, many or the class of an expanded clone; other rows omit it.

TRBJ2-7 | TRBV6-1 | TRBD1 | . | TGTGCCGCAAAAACAGGGGGCGGCATGTACGAGCAGTACTTC | CAAKTGGGMYEQYF
TRBJ1-2 | TRBV19 | . | . | TGTGCCACCGAACGGACAGACTATGGCTACACCTTC | CATERTDYGYTF
TRBJ1-3 | TRBV4-1 | . | . | TGCGCCAGCAGCCAAGGGTTCACGGAGGACACCATATATTTT | CASSQGFTEDTIYF
TRBJ1-1 | TRBV13 | . | . | TGTGCCAGCAGCTTAGCGGGACTAGGGGACACTGAAGCTTTCTTT | CASSLAGLGDTEAFF
TRBJ1-4 | TRBV7-9 | TRBD1 | . | TGTGCCAGCAGCCCACAGGGGGGGGAGTATGAAAAACTGTTTTTT | CASSPQGGEYEKLFF
TRBJ2-7 | TRBV4-1 | TRBD1 | . | TGCGCCAGCAAGGGGACAGGTGCCTACGAGCAGTACTTC | CASKGTGAYEQYF
TRBJ1-1 | TRBV7-9 | . | . | TGTGCCAGCAGCTCATACAGGGTGCTCATGAACACTGAAGCTTTCTTT | CASSSYRVLMNTEAFF
TRBJ1-1 | TRBV18 | TRBD1 | few | TGTGCCAGCTCGGCTTCCCCGACAGGGCTGGCCACTGAAGCTTTCTTT | CASSASPTGLATEAFF
TRBJ1-1 | TRBV15 | . | . | TGTGCCACCAGCAGAGATAGCGGTGAAGCTTTCTTT | CATSRDSGEAFF
TRBJ1-2 | TRBV29-1 | . | once | TGCAGCGTTGGCCCCCAGCCAGGGTCATTTAACTATGGCTACACCTTC | CSVGPQPGSFNYGYTF
TRBJ2-7 | TRBV2 | . | . | TGTGCCAGCAGTAAGTCCCGGGACTCTATCTCCTACGAGCAGTACTTC | CASSKSRDSISYEQYF
TRBJ2-1 | TRBV7-9 | . | . | TGTTCCAGCAGCCTAGGACTCTCAGATGAGCAGTTCTTC | CSSSLGLSDEQFF